These 22 T cell receptor beta chains were all obtained from the same sample, sequenced in a study of technical replicates of blood from a few donors. Libraries were prepared by immunoSEQ multiplex PCR; TCRdb keeps only in-frame clonotypes and omits some of them. Found here are over 85,000 clones, about 95% of them singletons; the top ten hold more than 0.3%. The specimen sequenced was T cells isolated from PBMCs. The receptors were sampled from a human donor in good health.

The chain has TRBV10-3 and TRBJ2-1, with D unresolved. V was clipped by 0 bases and J by 9 bases, with 6 bases between them. The CDR3 length is 12 residues. The germline V gene has CDR1 ENHRY and CDR2 SYGVKD. The CDR3 protein is CAISESTGEQFF. The DNA of the CDR3 is TGTGCCATCAGTGAGTCCACCGGTGAGCAGTTCTTC.

The CDR3 region is CASTGVAGVYEQYF. Here the CDR3 DNA reads TGTGCCAGCACGGGAGTAGCGGGAGTATACGAGCAGTACTTC. The rearrangement joins TRBV28 to TRBJ2-7; 9 bases line up with TRBD2. The CDR3 extends over 14 amino acids. The ends lost 7 bases at V and 4 bases at J; junction bases unmatched: 8. Germline V gives CDR1 MDHEN, CDR2 SYDVKM.

V usage is TRBV11-2 and J usage is TRBJ1-2, with D possibly matching TRBD1 (6 bases). V was clipped by 7 bases and J by 8 bases, with 17 bases between them. The CDR3 runs 13 residues. Germline-derived CDR1 and CDR2 are SGHAT and FQNNGV. DNA of the CDR3: TGTGCCAGCAAACATTCGGAGGGGGGGGGCTACACCTTC. Translating gives CASKHSEGGGYTF.

The chain employs TRBV7-9 and TRBJ2-7; TRBD2 matches 9 bases. The length of the CDR3 is 15 residues. V gave up 0 bases and J gave up 3 bases; unmatched junction bases: 3. The germline gives CDR1 SEHNR, CDR2 FQNEAQ (reference sequence). CDR3 loop: CASSLASGRYYEQYF. CDR3 in DNA: TGTGCCAGCAGCTTAGCTAGCGGGAGATACTACGAGCAGTACTTC.

This clone was observed many times. V and J are TRBV29-1 and TRBJ1-1; TRBD1 is a possible D gene (6 bases). CDR3 size: 11 residues. Per germline, CDR1 SQVTM and CDR2 ANQGSEA. V lost 5 bases to trimming and J lost 11 bases, with 15 bases between them. CDR3 in DNA: TGCAGCGTTTCCAGGGGTGGATATGCTTTCTTT. Translating gives CSVSRGGYAFF.

The V call is TRBV7-8, the J call TRBJ1-1; D not resolved. The V end lost 1 base, the J end lost 1 base, and 4 bases lay between the germline ends. The V gene's germline CDR1 is SGHVS and CDR2 FQNEAQ. This CDR3 comprises 13 residues. The CDR3: CASSLGRNTEAFF. Written as DNA, the CDR3 is TGTGCCAGCAGCTTAGGCAGGAACACTGAAGCTTTCTTT.

The chain combines TRBV9 with TRBJ1-1; D is perhaps TRBD1 (5 bases). V was shortened by 0 bases and J by 4 bases, with 7 bases between the two germline ends. This CDR3 has 13 residues. Germline-derived CDR1 and CDR2 are SGDLS and YYNGEE. CDR3 nucleotide sequence: TGTGCCAGCAGCGTAGAGGGGTTCACTGAAGCTTTCTTT. It codes for CASSVEGFTEAFF.

CDR3 DNA sequence: TGTGCCAGCAGTTACTCCCCTAGCGGGGGGTACGAGCAGTACTTC. Its translation: CASSYSPSGGYEQYF. V and J are TRBV6-5 and TRBJ2-7; 11 bases match TRBD2. This CDR3 has 15 amino acids. The J segment lost 4 bases and the V segment lost 0 bases, leaving 2 bases of the junction unmatched. Germline CDR1 MNHEY, CDR2 SVGAGI.

The V call is TRBV6-6, the J call TRBJ2-7, with 7 nucleotides matching TRBD2. The germline V gene encodes CDR1 MNHNY and CDR2 SVGAGI (reference sequence). V gave up 5 bases and J gave up 0 bases; unmatched junction bases: 10. This CDR3 contains 16 residues. In DNA, the CDR3 is TGTGCCAGCAGTGCCCTGGGGGGGGGTTCCTCCTACGAGCAGTACTTC. It specifies CASSALGGGSSYEQYF.

V is TRBV14 and J is TRBJ2-2; TRBD1 is a possible D gene (5 bases). V was cut by 4 bases and J by 1 base, with 13 bases left in between. This CDR3 region has 16 residues. The germline gives CDR1 SGHDN, CDR2 FVKESK. The CDR3 spells CASSLGQDLNTGELFF. The CDR3 bases are TGTGCCAGCAGCCTAGGACAAGACCTGAACACCGGGGAGCTGTTTTTT.

This chain uses TRBV9 with TRBJ2-7; 9 bases map to TRBD2. This CDR3 contains 20 residues. The J segment lost 7 bases and the V segment lost 0 bases, leaving 23 bases of the junction unmatched. Germline V gene sequence: CDR1 SGDLS, CDR2 YYNGEE. CDR3 region: CASSVGGREGLIGPRGEQYF. CDR3 sequence (DNA): TGTGCCAGCAGCGTAGGGGGGCGGGAGGGCCTAATAGGCCCCCGAGGAGAGCAGTACTTC.

The chain couples TRBV5-4 to TRBJ2-7, with 10 bases lining up with TRBD2. The germline V gene has CDR1 SGHNT and CDR2 YYREEE (reference sequence). The V segment lost 0 bases and the J segment 7 bases; nucleotides outside the gene matches: 7. The CDR3 consists of 15 residues. In DNA form, the CDR3 reads TGTGCCAGCAGCTTGGAACTAGCGGGGTTAGATGAGCAGTACTTC. It specifies CASSLELAGLDEQYF.

This chain joins TRBV11-3 and TRBJ2-7; D ambiguous. Per germline, CDR1 SGHNT and CDR2 YENEEA. The CDR3 contains 11 residues. V lost 4 bases to trimming and J lost 11 bases, with 12 bases between them. CDR3 sequence: CASSWPPDEYF. The CDR3 DNA is TGTGCCAGCAGCTGGCCCCCCGATGAGTACTTC. Supplemented by reference TRBV11-3 and TRBJ2-7, the full variable domain reads EAGVVQSPRYKIIEKKQPVAFWCNPISGHNTLYWYLQNLGQGPELLIRYENEEAVDDSQLPKDRFSAERLKGVDSTLKIQPAELGDSAVYLCASSWPPDEYFGPGTRLTVT.

The rearrangement links TRBV11-3 to TRBJ2-7, with D possibly matching TRBD2 (6 bases). The CDR3 runs 14 residues. The ends were cut back, 9 bases at V and 6 bases at J, with 21 bases in the middle. Germline values: CDR1 SGHNT, CDR2 YENEEA. This CDR3 is CASGTLYTSCEQYF. Here the CDR3 DNA reads TGTGCCAGTGGGACTCTATATACTTCTTGCGAGCAGTACTTC.

This chain links TRBV7-2 with TRBJ2-7, with D possibly matching TRBD2 (5 bases). Germline assignment: CDR1 SGHTA and CDR2 FQGNSA. Trimming took off 5 bases at V and 5 bases at J, with 16 bases between the two ends. The CDR3 is made up of 14 amino acids. CDR3 region: CASSPQAEANEQYF. As DNA, the CDR3 is TGTGCCAGCAGCCCCCAAGCGGAGGCCAACGAGCAGTACTTC.

The rearrangement links TRBV7-2 to TRBJ2-3; D possibly corresponds to TRBD1 (5 bases). Germline V gives CDR1 SGHTA, CDR2 FQGNSA. With 3 bases removed from V and 2 bases from J, the gap between germline ends came to 9 bases. The CDR3 is 14 residues long. The CDR3 DNA sequence: TGTGCCAGCAGCTTCCAGGGATCCACAGATACGCAGTATTTT. Translation: CASSFQGSTDTQYF.

The chain employs TRBV5-7 and TRBJ2-6; TRBD1 is a possible D gene (6 bases). TRBV5-7 is identified as an open reading frame with a role that is uncertain. The ends were cut back, 4 bases at V and 1 base at J, with 21 bases in the middle. The CDR3 extends over 19 amino acids. The CDR3 here is CASSLGVQGFGSGANVLTF. DNA of the CDR3: TGTGCCAGCAGCCTGGGGGTACAGGGTTTCGGGTCTGGGGCCAACGTCCTGACTTTC.

V usage is TRBV19 and J usage is TRBJ2-1, with TRBD2 as a possible D gene (5 bases). The CDR3 has 14 residues. Germline-derived CDR1 and CDR2 are LNHDA and SQIVND (reference sequence). With 3 bases removed from V and 6 bases from J, the gap between germline ends came to 12 bases. CDR3 sequence: CASSILGSRNEQFF. CDR3 nucleotides: TGTGCCAGTAGTATTCTTGGGAGCCGCAATGAGCAGTTCTTC.

The CDR3 region has the DNA TGTGCCAGCAGTTACCGGGGGGGTCAGCCCCAGCATTTT. This gives the protein CASSYRGGQPQHF. V is TRBV6-5 and J is TRBJ1-5; weak D call: TRBD1 (5 bases). Germline lookup yields CDR1 MNHEY and CDR2 SVGAGI. CDR3 length: 13 residues. Trimming took 2 bases from V and 6 from J, leaving 8 bases between them.

V gene TRBV29-1 combines with J gene TRBJ2-1; 9 bases match TRBD1. V shed 4 bases, J shed 5 bases, and the junction held 15 bases outside the gene matches. Germline V CDR1 and CDR2: SQVTM, ANQGSEA. This CDR3 is built from 17 residues. The CDR3 region is CSVGGPGQGLNNNEQFF. CDR3 DNA sequence: TGCAGCGTTGGAGGCCCGGGACAGGGATTAAATAACAATGAGCAGTTCTTC.

CDR3 protein: CASSGGLGWNEQFF. CDR3 DNA sequence: TGTGCCAGCAGCGGGGGACTAGGATGGAATGAGCAGTTCTTC. This chain links TRBV2 with TRBJ2-1; 8 nucleotides agree with TRBD2. CDR3 length: 14 residues. Germline assignment: CDR1 SNHLY and CDR2 FYNNEI. V trimming: 6 bases; J trimming: 7 bases; junction bases outside the gene matches: 8.

CDR3 protein: CASSEVQGLRIWGYTF. DNA of the CDR3: TGTGCCAGCAGTGAAGTTCAGGGGCTGAGGATTTGGGGCTACACCTTC. This chain links TRBV6-1 with TRBJ1-2; TRBD1 might be the D (6 bases). The germline CDR1 and CDR2 sequences are MNHNS and SASEGT. V gave up 1 base and J gave up 8 bases, with 20 bases separating them. The CDR3 is 16 residues long.